This T cell receptor beta chain was obtained from a study of blood T cell repertoires in COVID-19. Background on the study: Acute-phase and convalescent COVID-19 samples originated in the United States, Italy and Spain. From T cells, B-cell-depleted T cells, or PBMCs came the material, which was cDNA or gDNA.

As handled by the study authors: Amplifying reference gene primers gave estimates of nucleated cell counts. Clones were sequenced by immunoSEQ multiplex PCR, and TCRdb holds only the in-frame ones, with some missing. The D gene and trimming were derived from the DNA, and the V and J assignments and clone size from that table. The sample has tens of thousands of clones, about nine tenths seen once; the top ten hold about 4.9%. Germline V gene data show CDR1 as LGHNA and CDR2 as YSLEER. This CDR3 has 20 residues. The V gene end was trimmed by 0 bases and the J gene end by 2 bases; junction bases not matched to a gene: 15.

The sequenced sample was peripheral blood. The TCR sequence derives from a human donor in a cohort sampled during active COVID-19. The rearrangement links TRBV4-3 to TRBJ2-1, with 8 bases identical to TRBD1. The CDR3 DNA reads TGCGCCAGCAGCCAAGAACACAGGGGGAGTAGCGGCTTCACCTACAATGAGCAGTTCTTC. It codes for CASSQEHRGSSGFTYNEQFF.